Each of the 16 T cell receptor beta chains below was sequenced from the same sample in a study of blood T cell repertoires in COVID-19. Profiled with immunoSEQ multiplex PCR; TCRdb holds only in-frame clones, not every one. Of about 87,000 clones listed, 80% to 90% were seen once; the top ten hold less than 5%. The sample comprised peripheral blood. The receptors here all came from a woman aged 80 or over with acute or convalescent COVID-19.

The chain couples TRBV30 to TRBJ1-2; the D is unclear. The CDR3 extends over 12 amino acids. CDR1 and CDR2 (germline): GTSNPN, SVGIG (reference sequence). Deletions cut 3 bases from V and 1 base from J, with 6 bases between. In nucleotides, the CDR3 is TGTGCCTGGAGATGGAGTAACTATGGCTACACCTTC. Its translation: CAWRWSNYGYTF. The complete variable domain, with remaining parts taken from reference TRBV30 and TRBJ1-2, reads SQTIHQWPATLVQPVGSPLSLECTVEGTSNPNLYWYRQAAGRGLQLLFYSVGIGQISSEVPQNLSASRPQDRQFILSSKKLLLSDSGFYLCAWRWSNYGYTFGSGTRLTVV.

The chain combines TRBV9 with TRBJ2-7; no reliable D call. The germline V and J ends were trimmed by 2 bases and 5 bases, with 5 bases remaining between them. CDR3 size: 11 residues. The germline gives CDR1 SGDLS, CDR2 YYNGEE. CDR3: CASSVLHEQYF. The DNA for the CDR3 is TGTGCCAGCAGCGTCCTCCACGAGCAGTACTTC.

The rearrangement uses TRBV6-1 and TRBJ1-2, with no clear D. CDR1 MNHNS and CDR2 SASEGT come from the germline V gene. The CDR3 has 17 residues. V dropped 0 bases and J dropped 2 bases, with 16 bases sitting between them. CDR3 in amino acids: CASSEARQAGFNYGYTF. DNA of the CDR3: TGTGCCAGCAGTGAAGCGAGGCAGGCGGGGTTCAACTATGGCTACACCTTC.

The V call is TRBV19, the J call TRBJ2-7, with D possibly being TRBD1 (6 bases). The V and J ends lost 6 bases and 5 bases respectively, with 20 bases between them. Germline lookup yields CDR1 LNHDA and CDR2 SQIVND (reference sequence). The CDR3 sequence is 15 residues long. CDR3 DNA: TGTGCCAGTAGGAACCGGGACACTACGATCGACGAGCAGTACTTC. It yields the protein CASRNRDTTIDEQYF.

This chain joins TRBV12-3 or TRBV12-4 and TRBJ1-3, with D perhaps matching TRBD1 (6 bases). Between the trimmed V and J ends, which lost 6 bases and 3 bases, there was a span of 9 bases. The CDR3 sequence is 13 residues long. This CDR3 is CASRAGDGNTIYF. The CDR3 region has the DNA TGTGCCAGCAGGGCAGGGGATGGAAACACCATATATTTT.

The chain is built from TRBV18 and TRBJ2-7, with D possibly being TRBD2 (6 bases). Trimming removed 4 bases from V and 2 bases from J, with 12 bases in between. CDR1 is KGHSH and CDR2 is LQKENI in the germline V gene. This CDR3 has 14 amino acids. The CDR3 reads CASSLRDSTYEQYF. DNA of the CDR3: TGTGCCAGCTCACTACGGGACTCTACCTACGAGCAGTACTTC.

The chain links TRBV29-1 to TRBJ2-1, with TRBD1 matching 11 bases. The CDR3 contains 13 residues. V was clipped by 7 bases and J by 5 bases; unmatched bases: 4. Per the germline V gene, CDR1 is SQVTM and CDR2 is ANQGSEA. The CDR3 DNA sequence: TGCAGCGGAGGGACAGGGGGGAACAATGAGCAGTTCTTC. Its protein product is CSGGTGGNNEQFF.

This chain uses TRBV5-5 with TRBJ2-2; D might be TRBD1 (5 bases). In germline, CDR1 is SGHKS, CDR2 YYEKEE (reference sequence). This CDR3 has 14 amino acids. V dropped 1 base and J dropped 6 bases, with 10 bases sitting between them. CDR3 in DNA: TGTGCCAGCAGCTTGCAAGGGGTCCCCGGGGAGCTGTTTTTT. It codes for CASSLQGVPGELFF. The complete variable domain, with remaining parts taken from reference TRBV5-5 and TRBJ2-2, reads DAGVTQSPTHLIKTRGQQVTLRCSPISGHKSVSWYQQVLGQGPQFIFQYYEKEERGRGNFPDRFSARQFPNYSSELNVNALLLGDSALYLCASSLQGVPGELFFGEGSRLTVL.

The V and J genes are TRBV19 and TRBJ1-2, with TRBD1 as a possible D gene (5 bases). The CDR3 is 14 residues long. V was pared by 3 bases and J by 8 bases, with 16 bases between. Germline assignment: CDR1 LNHDA and CDR2 SQIVND (reference sequence). The CDR3 nucleotides read TGTGCCAGTAGTATCAAAGCAGGGATAGGAGGCTACACCTTC. It yields the protein CASSIKAGIGGYTF. The variable domain in full, with the rest retrieved from reference TRBV19 and TRBJ1-2, is DGGITQSPKYLFRKEGQNVTLSCEQNLNHDAMYWYRQDPGQGLRLIYYSQIVNDFQKGDIAEGYSVSREKKESFPLTVTSAQKNPTAFYLCASSIKAGIGGYTFGSGTRLTVV.

The CDR3 sequence: CASSPGLDTAGELFF. CDR3 nucleotides: TGTGCCAGCAGCCCCGGACTAGATACTGCCGGGGAGCTGTTTTTT. The rearrangement uses TRBV5-4 and TRBJ2-2; 7 bases line up with TRBD2. The CDR3 covers 15 residues. Germline trimming cut 4 bases from V and 6 bases from J; bases unmatched to any gene: 9. The germline CDR1 and CDR2 sequences are SGHNT and YYREEE (reference sequence). The complete variable domain, with remaining parts taken from reference TRBV5-4 and TRBJ2-2, reads ETGVTQSPTHLIKTRGQQVTLRCSSQSGHNTVSWYQQALGQGPQFIFQYYREEENGRGNFPPRFSGLQFPNYSSELNVNALELDDSALYLCASSPGLDTAGELFFGEGSRLTVL.

V usage is TRBV18 and J usage is TRBJ2-2, with D perhaps matching TRBD2 (5 bases). The CDR3 covers 15 residues. CDR1 is KGHSH, CDR2 LQKENI, per germline. V was cut by 2 bases and J by 4 bases, with 11 bases left in between. This CDR3 is CASSPNSGSTGELFF. In DNA form, the CDR3 reads TGTGCCAGCTCACCAAACAGCGGCAGCACCGGGGAGCTGTTTTTT.

The CDR3 region is CASSATGGALNQPQHF. DNA of the CDR3: TGTGCCAGCAGCGCGACAGGGGGGGCCCTCAATCAGCCCCAGCATTTT. The chain is built from TRBV2 and TRBJ1-5; TRBD1 aligns across 9 bases. Germline loops: CDR1 SNHLY, CDR2 FYNNEI. The length of the CDR3 is 16 residues. With V trimmed by 6 bases and J by 3 bases, 9 bases remained unmatched.

This chain links TRBV5-8 with TRBJ2-2; the match to TRBD1 covers 10 bases. The J segment lost 7 bases and the V segment lost 4 bases, leaving 16 bases of the junction unmatched. Germline loops: CDR1 SGHTS, CDR2 YDEGEE. The CDR3 is made up of 18 amino acids. The CDR3 coding sequence is TGTGCCAGCAGCCCCCGGGACAGGGGCCTTCGCTCTCTCGGGGAGCTGTTTTTT. Amino acids: CASSPRDRGLRSLGELFF.

The J gene is TRBJ1-1, the V gene TRBV5-6, with D perhaps TRBD1 (5 bases). V was trimmed by 4 bases and J by 0 bases, leaving 16 bases between them. The germline V gene encodes CDR1 SGHDT and CDR2 YYEEEE. The CDR3 totals 16 residues. CDR3 in amino acids: CASSVWRGLMNTEAFF. The CDR3 DNA sequence: TGTGCCAGCAGCGTGTGGAGGGGCCTAATGAACACTGAAGCTTTCTTT.

The J gene is TRBJ2-1, the V gene TRBV5-1; D remains ambiguous. CDR3 length equals 15 residues. Deletions cut 0 bases from V and 0 bases from J, with 7 bases between. The germline V gene encodes CDR1 SGHRS and CDR2 YFSETQ. CDR3 DNA: TGCGCCAGCAGCTTGGGGCCCCTCTCCTACAATGAGCAGTTCTTC. Translation gives CASSLGPLSYNEQFF.

The genes are TRBV19 and TRBJ1-1; 8 bases agree with TRBD1. Germline V gives CDR1 LNHDA, CDR2 SQIVND (reference sequence). The junction had 20 bases not matched to a gene; V was cut back by 4 bases and J by 7 bases. The CDR3 runs to 18 residues. CDR3 sequence: CASSTLGQGASRTLEAFF. The CDR3 region has the DNA TGTGCCAGTAGTACGTTGGGGCAGGGGGCGTCCCGAACACTTGAAGCTTTCTTT.